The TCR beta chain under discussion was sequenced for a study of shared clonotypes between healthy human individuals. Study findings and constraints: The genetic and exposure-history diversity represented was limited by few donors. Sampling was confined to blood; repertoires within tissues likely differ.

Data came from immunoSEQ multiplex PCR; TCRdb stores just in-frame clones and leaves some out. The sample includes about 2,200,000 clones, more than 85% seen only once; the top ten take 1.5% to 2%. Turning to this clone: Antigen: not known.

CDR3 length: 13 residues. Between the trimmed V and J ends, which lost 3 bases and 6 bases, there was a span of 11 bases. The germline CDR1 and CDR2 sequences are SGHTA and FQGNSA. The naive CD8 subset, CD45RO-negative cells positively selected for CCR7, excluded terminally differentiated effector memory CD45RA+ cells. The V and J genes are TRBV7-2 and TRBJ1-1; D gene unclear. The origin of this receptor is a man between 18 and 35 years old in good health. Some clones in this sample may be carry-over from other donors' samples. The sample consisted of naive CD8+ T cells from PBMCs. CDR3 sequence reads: CASSFRWPAEAFF. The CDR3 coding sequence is TGTGCCAGCAGCTTCCGATGGCCGGCTGAAGCTTTCTTT.